In this sample, the clone carrying this T cell receptor beta chain turned up many times. Antigen unknown. A read error may produce the germline difference seen at one junction end. This sample stems from a study of regulatory T cells in long-lasting Graves disease. Study-wide findings and caveats: The study found TRBV28, TRBJ1-2 and TRBJ2-5 favored in persistent disease.

This CDR3 is 14 amino acids long. CDR1 and CDR2 (germline): SGHRS, YFSETQ. Assembly of TCR beta libraries relied on iRepertoire HTBI primers together with Arm-PCR of CDR3 regions. One entry per CDR3 protein results from TCRdb running MiXCR on the multiplex PCR reads. This sample carries 500,000 or so distinct CDR3 sequences, more than 15% of them seen once, and the ten largest clones take about 25%. Noted time point: newly diagnosed GD, antithyroid drugs for less than 3 months. The TCR library was made from RNA that had been extracted from PBMCs in TRIzol. These data also formed part of another study, on T cells in Graves' hyperthyroidism and ophthalmopathy. That source notes: Hyperthyroidism had been newly diagnosed in patients aged 18 to 65, and its duration was under 2 months. Blood also carried most thyroid clonotypes expanded above 0.001.

The sequences come from peripheral blood mononuclear cells (PBMCs), collected at new diagnosis, from a patient treated with antithyroid drugs. This receptor was identified in a woman aged 40 to 65 with Graves disease. The J gene is TRBJ2-3, the V gene TRBV5-1; D possibly matches TRBD1 or TRBD2 (5 bases each). The CDR3 DNA sequence: TGTGCCAGCAGTTACAGGACTAGCACAGATACGCAGTATTTT. Amino acids: CASSYRTSTDTQYF.